This T cell receptor (beta chain) emerged from a study of T cell repertoires in cytomegalovirus infection. From the reads, TCRdb called clonotypes with MiXCR, one entry per CDR3 protein. The sample has about 120,000 distinct CDR3 sequences; roughly a tenth are singletons. In this sample, this clonotype turned up many times. Its specificity is not known. Study outcomes and limitations: CMV-specific HLA-C-restricted TCR beta clonotypes dominated the ex vivo response. The cumulative frequency of public TCR beta families distinguished individuals who carried CMV together with the relevant HLA.

The ends were cut back, 0 bases at V and 0 bases at J, with 14 bases in the middle. The length of the CDR3 is 17 residues. Germline V CDR1 and CDR2: SGHVS, FQNEAQ. The sequenced material came from PBMCs, sequenced either directly or after in vitro stimulation (not recorded which). This clonotype originated in a human donor in good health (CMV status not recorded). Some clones in this sample may be carry-over from other donors' samples. The gene calls are TRBV7-8 and TRBJ2-5, with a weak D call TRBD1 (5 bases). CDR3 in DNA: TGTGCCAGCAGCTTAGCCGGTGGCAGGGAAAACCAAGAGACCCAGTACTTC. It is translated as CASSLAGGRENQETQYF.